This T cell receptor (beta chain) comes out of a study of cytomegalovirus exposure and HLA in healthy donors. Study-level results: A later examination showed that TCR association rates differed by HLA locus, with DRB1 most and HLA-C fewest. A link between a missense DCLRE1C variant and TCR beta V- and J-gene trimming emerged from a later analysis. Beyond CMV serostatus, there was no information to go on about immune exposure.

Healthy individuals who donated bone marrow served as the donors. Amplification used 60 Vbeta primers and 13 Jbeta primers. TCRdb keeps only in-frame clones here, not all; method: immunoSEQ multiplex PCR. The profile shows 100,000 to 120,000 clones, less than 85% of them singletons. CDR3 length: 15 amino acids. Losses at the gene ends were 0 bases for V and 6 bases for J; bases not matched to a gene: 6. Germline lookup yields CDR1 SGHDN and CDR2 FVKESK. This clone was observed a few times. Its antigen is still unknown. The clonotype was recovered from a man aged 25-40 years in good health and CMV-seropositive. Sequenced input: PBMCs. The V call is TRBV14, the J call TRBJ2-7; 9 nucleotides line up with TRBD1. The CDR3 nucleotides are TGTGCCAGCAGCCAAGAGCTACAGGGGGCAAGCGAGCAGTACTTC. Its protein product is CASSQELQGASEQYF.